This TCR beta chain was retrieved from a study of cytomegalovirus exposure and HLA in healthy donors. For this clone: Its antigen is not known.

Notes on the study in general: TCR beta V segments were, for the most part, productive about 87% or about 30% of the time in an earlier analysis.

Primers included in the PCR were 60 Vbeta and 13 Jbeta primers. This table comes from immunoSEQ multiplex PCR, and its TCRdb copy is limited to in-frame clones, with some not included. There are under 200,000 clones in the sample; roughly 74% occur only once, and around 4.7% lies in the top ten. The source material was PBMCs. This TCR was sampled from a male donor in good health and CMV-seronegative.

CDR3 nucleotide sequence: TGCAGCGGTGGCGGGGACTACAATGAGCAGTTCTTC. Translating gives CSGGGDYNEQFF. The rearrangement uses TRBV29-1 and TRBJ2-1; D perhaps matches TRBD2 (6 bases). Between the trimmed V and J ends, which lost 7 bases and 3 bases, there was a span of 10 bases. This CDR3 has 12 residues. Per germline, CDR1 SQVTM and CDR2 ANQGSEA.